These T cell receptor beta chains were read from a single sample in a study of alternative splicing in chronic myeloid leukemia remission. TCRdb re-called the bulk RNA-seq reads; every CDR3 protein appears as one record, without DNA. The sample carries 300 to 350 distinct CDR3 sequences, around 99% recorded once. The sequenced sample was PBMCs. The receptors shown here come from a person aged 25 to 49 in good health. Both conserved end residues are part of each CDR3. Fields, in order: V gene, clone size, J gene, CDR3 protein. Where a row states a size, it is once, few, many or the class of an expanded clone; other rows omit it.

V gene: TRBV7-2; clone size: -; J gene: TRBJ2-6; CDR3 protein: CASTTSSSGGANSGANVLTF
V gene: TRBV11-2; clone size: -; J gene: TRBJ1-1; CDR3 protein: CASSLGYDTNTEAFF
V gene: TRBV7-3; clone size: -; J gene: TRBJ2-2; CDR3 protein: CASSKAATGELFF
V gene: TRBV2; clone size: -; J gene: TRBJ2-1; CDR3 protein: CASSKGLAGEYNEQFF
V gene: TRBV4-3; clone size: -; J gene: TRBJ1-4; CDR3 protein: CASSHDREGMDEKLFF
V gene: TRBV29-1; clone size: -; J gene: TRBJ2-1; CDR3 protein: CSVDRNRDEQFF
V gene: TRBV20-1; clone size: -; J gene: TRBJ1-2; CDR3 protein: CSARDQGPTMGGYTF
V gene: TRBV5-4; clone size: once; J gene: TRBJ1-1; CDR3 protein: CASSDRGMRTEAFF
V gene: TRBV9; clone size: -; J gene: TRBJ1-6; CDR3 protein: CASSAGQGYNSPLHF
V gene: TRBV20-1; clone size: -; J gene: TRBJ2-3; CDR3 protein: CSAQGRGTDTQYF
V gene: TRBV28; clone size: -; J gene: TRBJ2-1; CDR3 protein: CASSRLGPDNEQFF
V gene: TRBV20-1; clone size: -; J gene: TRBJ2-3; CDR3 protein: CSASLDTQYF
V gene: TRBV5-6; clone size: -; J gene: TRBJ2-5; CDR3 protein: CASSARWETQYF
V gene: TRBV1; clone size: -; J gene: TRBJ1-1; CDR3 protein: CTSSRRNRVMNTEAFF
V gene: TRBV28; clone size: -; J gene: TRBJ1-6; CDR3 protein: CASSLGSGTGLSPLHF
V gene: TRBV10-3; clone size: -; J gene: TRBJ2-7; CDR3 protein: CAISEGKGGPLGEQYF
V gene: TRBV6-5; clone size: once; J gene: TRBJ2-2; CDR3 protein: CASSWTDPGELFF
V gene: TRBV6-6; clone size: -; J gene: TRBJ1-1; CDR3 protein: CASITSGQVFKAFF
V gene: TRBV30; clone size: -; J gene: TRBJ2-7; CDR3 protein: CAWSLLDRGIPYEQYF
V gene: TRBV4-3; clone size: -; J gene: TRBJ2-3; CDR3 protein: CASSQESGRSTDTQYF
V gene: TRBV5-1; clone size: -; J gene: TRBJ1-6; CDR3 protein: CASRPGQGRNSPLHF
V gene: TRBV6-5; clone size: -; J gene: TRBJ2-2; CDR3 protein: CASTNGLATGELFF
V gene: TRBV2; clone size: -; J gene: TRBJ1-6; CDR3 protein: CASSEGWLILHF
V gene: TRBV14; clone size: once; J gene: TRBJ1-1; CDR3 protein: CASSQDWVTGNTEAFF
V gene: TRBV2; clone size: -; J gene: TRBJ2-7; CDR3 protein: CASNWSYEQYF